These 29 T cell receptor beta chains originate from one sample sequenced in a study of shared clonotypes between healthy human individuals. This table comes from immunoSEQ multiplex PCR, and its TCRdb copy is limited to in-frame clones, with some not included. Among some 660,000 clones, about three quarters were seen once, and the ten largest hold around 2%. The sequenced sample consisted of memory CD4+ T cells sorted from blood. The subset is: CD45RA-negative fraction. These receptors came from a woman aged 25-40 years in good health.

The gene calls are TRBV5-1 and TRBJ2-4, with D tentatively TRBD2 (6 bases). Germline V CDR1 and CDR2: SGHRS, YFSETQ. V was shortened by 0 bases and J by 7 bases, with 11 bases between the two germline ends. The CDR3 totals 14 residues. The CDR3: CASSLGGEWNIQYF. For the CDR3, the DNA is TGCGCCAGCAGCTTGGGCGGGGAGTGGAACATTCAGTACTTC.

The rearrangement joins TRBV13 to TRBJ1-1; TRBD1 is a possible D gene (6 bases). This CDR3 spans 15 amino acids. V lost 0 bases to trimming and J lost 6 bases, with 14 bases between them. Germline lookup yields CDR1 PRHDT and CDR2 FYEKMQ (reference sequence). The CDR3 loop reads CASSLGNRVSPEAFF. Here the CDR3 DNA reads TGTGCCAGCAGCTTAGGGAACAGGGTGTCCCCTGAAGCTTTCTTT.

There are many counts of this clone. This sequence joins TRBV29-1 and TRBJ2-6; possibly TRBD1 for D (5 bases). The CDR3 is made up of 13 amino acids. V was cut by 4 bases and J by 3 bases, with 7 bases left in between. The germline V gene encodes CDR1 SQVTM and CDR2 ANQGSEA. The CDR3 sequence is CSVVGVGANVLTF. CDR3 nucleotides: TGCAGCGTTGTAGGGGTTGGGGCCAACGTCCTGACTTTC. The complete variable domain, with remaining parts taken from reference TRBV29-1 and TRBJ2-6, reads SAVISQKPSRDICQRGTSLTIQCQVDSQVTMMFWYRQQPGQSLTLIATANQGSEATYESGFVIDKFPISRPNLTFSTLTVSNMSPEDSSIYLCSVVGVGANVLTFGAGSRLTVL.

This chain links TRBV9 with TRBJ2-1, with 10 bases aligning to TRBD2. V shed 4 bases and J 1 base; nucleotides not matched to a gene: 8. The CDR3 extends over 17 amino acids. Looked up from germline, CDR1 is SGDLS and CDR2 is YYNGEE. CDR3 bases: TGTGCCAGCAGCAACCACGGGACTAGCGTTTCCTACAATGAGCAGTTCTTC. Amino acid sequence: CASSNHGTSVSYNEQFF. The full variable domain, with the rest looked up from reference TRBV9 and TRBJ2-1, is DSGVTQTPKHLITATGQRVTLRCSPRSGDLSVYWYQQSLDQGLQFLIQYYNGEERAKGNILERFSAQQFPDLHSELNLSSLELGDSALYFCASSNHGTSVSYNEQFFGPGTRLTVL.

V gene TRBV6-5 combines with J gene TRBJ2-7; D is uncertain. This CDR3 contains 16 residues. In germline, CDR1 is MNHEY, CDR2 SVGAGI. Deletions cut 0 bases from V and 3 bases from J, with 15 bases between. For the CDR3, the DNA is TGTGCCAGCAGTTACTCGGGGATCTTGCCCAGCTACGAGCAGTACTTC. Protein: CASSYSGILPSYEQYF.

The rearrangement joins TRBV5-4 to TRBJ2-2, with no clear D. Germline loops: CDR1 SGHNT, CDR2 YYREEE (reference sequence). With 4 bases removed from V and 5 bases from J, the gap between germline ends came to 9 bases. The CDR3 totals 13 residues. The DNA for the CDR3 is TGTGCCAGCAGCCCACAGAAGACCGGGGAGCTGTTTTTT. It is translated as CASSPQKTGELFF.

The chain uses TRBV11-2 and TRBJ2-1; 13 bases map to TRBD2. CDR1 SGHAT and CDR2 FQNNGV come from the germline V gene. Trimming took 3 bases from V and 13 from J; bases not matched to a gene: 9. The CDR3 runs 15 residues. The CDR3 sequence: CASSLEPTSGRVQFF. The DNA of the CDR3 is TGTGCCAGCAGCTTGGAACCAACTAGCGGGAGGGTTCAGTTCTTC.

The genes are TRBV11-3 and TRBJ1-4; 8 bases fit TRBD1. This CDR3 is built from 16 residues. Trimming cost V 1 base and J 4 bases; bases outside gene matches: 5. From germline, CDR1 is SGHNT and CDR2 YENEEA. The CDR3 bases are TGTGCCAGCAGCTTAGGACAGGGGCCTGATAATGAAAAACTGTTTTTT. Translated: CASSLGQGPDNEKLFF.

This chain connects TRBV20-1 to TRBJ2-2; D may be TRBD2 (6 bases). CDR1 is DFQATT, CDR2 SNEGSKA, per germline (reference sequence). V was cut by 6 bases and J by 6 bases, with 8 bases left in between. There are 11 residues in the CDR3. The DNA for the CDR3 is TGCAGTGCCGTAGCGGCCGGGGAGCTGTTTTTT. Protein product: CSAVAAGELFF.

This chain links TRBV9 with TRBJ2-2, with a weak D call TRBD1 (5 bases). Germline CDR1 is SGDLS and CDR2 is YYNGEE. CDR3 length: 13 amino acids. The V end was cut by 0 bases, the J end by 6 bases, with 6 bases between. CDR3 sequence (DNA): TGTGCCAGCAGCGTAGAAGGGGCCGGGGAGCTGTTTTTT. Translation gives CASSVEGAGELFF.

This chain joins TRBV2 and TRBJ1-3; the D is unclear. Germline V lookup: CDR1 SNHLY, CDR2 FYNNEI. The CDR3 length is 14 residues. V lost 4 bases, J lost 2 bases, and 9 bases lay in between. The CDR3 is CASSVRHPGNTIYF. The CDR3 region has the DNA TGTGCCAGCAGTGTAAGACATCCTGGAAACACCATATATTTT.

The genes are TRBV27 and TRBJ2-3; 10 positions agree with TRBD2. Per germline, CDR1 MNHEY and CDR2 SMNVEV (reference sequence). With V trimmed by 7 bases and J by 7 bases, 11 bases remained unmatched. This CDR3 comprises 15 residues. The CDR3 DNA sequence: TGTGCCAGCAAACCCACTAGCGGGGTCTGGTATACGCAGTATTTT. This gives the protein CASKPTSGVWYTQYF.

The chain carries TRBV2 and TRBJ2-5; 10 bases line up with TRBD2. CDR3 length: 16 amino acids. J gave up 2 bases and V 5 bases, and 8 bases lay outside the gene matches. The germline gives CDR1 SNHLY, CDR2 FYNNEI. CDR3: CASSRGLAVPQETQYF. CDR3 nucleotides: TGTGCCAGCAGTCGCGGACTAGCGGTACCTCAAGAGACCCAGTACTTC.

In its sample, this clone was seen once. V is TRBV28 and J is TRBJ1-1; D may be TRBD1 (6 bases). CDR1 is MDHEN, CDR2 SYDVKM, per germline. The CDR3 extends over 14 amino acids. The V end lost 5 bases, the J end lost 0 bases, and 10 bases lay between the germline ends. CDR3 protein: CASSTDRMNTEAFF. CDR3 coding DNA: TGTGCCAGCAGTACGGACAGAATGAACACTGAAGCTTTCTTT.

The J gene is TRBJ1-6, the V gene TRBV6-1; TRBD1 aligns across 9 bases. This CDR3 is 12 amino acids long. With V trimmed by 8 bases and J by 9 bases, 2 bases remained unmatched. In germline, CDR1 is MNHNS, CDR2 SASEGT. This CDR3 reads CASDRGTSPLHF. Here the CDR3 DNA reads TGTGCCAGCGACAGGGGGACTTCACCCCTCCACTTT.

This clone was seen once. This chain links TRBV6-5 with TRBJ2-3; 12 nucleotides line up with TRBD2. Trimming at V came to 4 bases and at J to 3 bases, leaving 5 bases not matched to a gene. The CDR3 is 16 amino acids. Germline V gene data show CDR1 as MNHEY and CDR2 as SVGAGI. The CDR3 nucleotides are TGTGCCAGCAGTTTAACTCTAGCGGGAGGGACAGATACGCAGTATTTT. Translating it yields CASSLTLAGGTDTQYF.

The chain carries TRBV28 and TRBJ2-7; the match to TRBD1 covers 10 bases. With 6 bases clipped from V and 0 bases from J, the junction kept 8 bases outside the gene matches. Germline V lookup: CDR1 MDHEN, CDR2 SYDVKM. The CDR3 spans 16 residues. The CDR3: CASSRKGQGSSYEQYF. CDR3 DNA: TGTGCCAGCAGCCGAAAGGGACAGGGGTCCTCCTACGAGCAGTACTTC.

The V and J genes are TRBV28 and TRBJ1-1; D uncertain. This CDR3 spans 14 amino acids. With 6 bases removed from V and 3 bases from J, the gap between germline ends came to 14 bases. Germline CDR1 MDHEN, CDR2 SYDVKM. CDR3 in DNA: TGTGCCAGCAGCGAAGTGAGGGTTGACACTGAAGCTTTCTTT. It yields the protein CASSEVRVDTEAFF. The full variable domain, with the rest looked up from reference TRBV28 and TRBJ1-1, is DVKVTQSSRYLVKRTGEKVFLECVQDMDHENMFWYRQDPGLGLRLIYFSYDVKMKEKGDIPEGYSVSREKKERFSLILESASTNQTSMYLCASSEVRVDTEAFFGQGTRLTVV.

The chain combines TRBV7-8 with TRBJ2-7; no reliable D call. The CDR3 consists of 14 residues. V was trimmed by 2 bases and J by 0 bases, leaving 8 bases between them. Germline V CDR1 and CDR2: SGHVS, FQNEAQ. CDR3 sequence reads: CASSLLRNSYEQYF. CDR3 in DNA: TGTGCCAGCAGCTTATTACGTAACTCCTACGAGCAGTACTTC.

A note on this clone: This sample also contains other DNA sequences that code for the same CDR3. This chain joins TRBV2 and TRBJ2-7; TRBD2 agrees at 7 bases. This CDR3 is built from 13 residues. Trimming cost V 6 bases and J 0 bases; bases outside gene matches: 2. CDR1 is SNHLY, CDR2 FYNNEI, per germline. The CDR3 is CASSGRHSYEQYF. In DNA form, the CDR3 reads TGTGCCAGCAGCGGGAGGCACTCCTACGAGCAGTACTTC.

CDR3: CASSPHPPEQYF. CDR3 bases: TGTGCCAGCAGCCCCCACCCCCCCGAGCAGTACTTC. The V gene is TRBV13, the J gene TRBJ2-7; the D is unclear. Germline V gives CDR1 PRHDT, CDR2 FYEKMQ (reference sequence). Trimming took 5 bases from V and 6 from J, leaving 11 bases between them. The CDR3 spans 12 residues.

This clone was seen a few times. This sequence joins TRBV7-9 and TRBJ1-2; D remains ambiguous. The germline gives CDR1 SEHNR, CDR2 FQNEAQ (reference sequence). V was shortened by 5 bases and J by 0 bases, with 16 bases between the two germline ends. The CDR3 covers 16 residues. For the CDR3, the DNA is TGTGCCAGCAGCCCCCACGGGCAGGCCTCTAACTATGGCTACACCTTC. Encoded protein: CASSPHGQASNYGYTF.

This chain uses TRBV6-5 with TRBJ2-1; TRBD1 or TRBD2 may be the D gene (5 bases each). Looked up from germline, CDR1 is MNHEY and CDR2 is SVGAGI. V shed 6 bases and J shed 10 bases, with 13 bases lying between them. The CDR3 has 12 residues. CDR3 DNA: TGTGCCAGCAGCCGGGACGTCGGCGAGCAGTTCTTC. It specifies CASSRDVGEQFF.

The CDR3 spells CASSSIVPWAGDRYTF. Written as DNA, the CDR3 is TGTGCCAGCAGTAGTATTGTCCCCTGGGCAGGTGACCGCTACACCTTC. This chain links TRBV27 with TRBJ1-2, with unresolved D. V was trimmed by 5 bases and J by 9 bases, leaving 25 bases between them. The CDR3 covers 16 residues. Germline CDR1 is MNHEY and CDR2 is SMNVEV (reference sequence).

The chain combines TRBV28 with TRBJ1-6, with 8 bases matching TRBD1. The length of the CDR3 is 16 residues. Unmatched junction bases numbered 12, after V lost 6 bases and J lost 8 bases. The germline V gene has CDR1 MDHEN and CDR2 SYDVKM. The CDR3 sequence is CASSLGAGQEYSPLHF. Written as DNA, the CDR3 is TGTGCCAGCAGCTTGGGAGCGGGACAGGAATATTCACCCCTCCACTTT.

This clone was counted a single time. The chain joins TRBV18 to TRBJ1-5; D ambiguous. V dropped 3 bases and J dropped 0 bases, with 12 bases sitting between them. The CDR3 totals 16 residues. CDR1 and CDR2 (germline): KGHSH, LQKENI. The CDR3 DNA sequence: TGTGCCAGCTCACCCCAACAGCTTAATAGCAATCAGCCCCAGCATTTT. Translated: CASSPQQLNSNQPQHF.

This chain uses TRBV2 with TRBJ1-3; D possibly corresponds to TRBD1 (6 bases). With 8 bases removed from V and 5 bases from J, the gap between germline ends came to 16 bases. The CDR3 spans 14 residues. Looked up from germline, CDR1 is SNHLY and CDR2 is FYNNEI. The CDR3 bases are TGTGCCAGCGTTCCTCGACAGGCTAGAAACACCATATATTTT. Encoded protein: CASVPRQARNTIYF.

The chain couples TRBV5-1 to TRBJ2-3, with 9 bases identical to TRBD2. Per germline, CDR1 SGHRS and CDR2 YFSETQ. The CDR3 totals 15 residues. With 4 bases clipped from V and 0 bases from J, the junction kept 3 bases outside the gene matches. CDR3 residues: CASSQAGGSTDTQYF. The CDR3 DNA reads as TGCGCCAGCAGCCAAGCGGGGGGTAGCACAGATACGCAGTATTTT.

J is TRBJ1-6 and V is TRBV25-1; D ambiguous. The length of the CDR3 is 14 residues. The V end was cut by 5 bases, the J end by 8 bases, with 13 bases between. CDR1 MGHDK and CDR2 SYGVNS come from the germline V gene. The CDR3 is CASSYGRLDSPLHF. The CDR3 DNA reads as TGTGCCAGCAGTTACGGGAGGTTAGATTCACCCCTCCACTTT.